A single sample is the source of the 31 T cell receptor beta chains below, sequenced in a study of spatial heterogeneity in lung cancer. The time point: blood at routine non-recurrence follow-up after resection. Tumor, nontumor lung or frozen PBMC supplied whole RNA, sequenced without sorting. In TCRdb, the 5' RACE reads were re-called with MiXCR into one record per CDR3 protein. The sample consists of 45,000 to 65,000 distinct CDR3 sequences, around 7% of them appearing once. The source material was PBMCs, sampled at follow-up. Receptors were obtained from a female donor with early-stage non-small cell lung cancer.

This clonotype turned up a few times. The rearrangement uses TRBV15 and TRBJ1-5; D not certain. The germline V gene has CDR1 LNHNV and CDR2 YYDKDF (reference sequence). CDR3 length: 13 amino acids. The V end lost 3 bases, the J end lost 5 bases, and 8 bases lay between the germline ends. CDR3 residues: CATSSAPHQPQHF. Here the CDR3 DNA reads TGTGCCACCAGCAGCGCACCCCATCAGCCCCAGCATTTT.

The chain couples TRBV7-3 to TRBJ2-1, with D possibly matching TRBD2 (7 bases). Trimming took 6 bases from V and 5 from J, leaving 14 bases between them. The CDR3 runs to 14 residues. Germline CDR1 and CDR2: SGHTA and FQGTGA. CDR3 DNA sequence: TGTGCCAGCAGTCCGGGGGGCCCCGACAATGAGCAGTTCTTC. Protein: CASSPGGPDNEQFF. Supplemented by reference TRBV7-3 and TRBJ2-1, the full variable domain reads GAGVSQTPSNKVTEKGKYVELRCDPISGHTALYWYRQSLGQGPEFLIYFQGTGAADDSGLPNDRFFAVRPEGSVSTLKIQRTERGDSAVYLCASSPGGPDNEQFFGPGTRLTVL.

This clonotype was counted between two and nine times. This rearrangement joins TRBV4-3 to TRBJ2-3, with 10 positions matching TRBD2. The CDR3 extends over 16 amino acids. In germline, CDR1 is LGHNA, CDR2 YSLEER. V shed 3 bases and J 1 base; nucleotides not matched to a gene: 4. The CDR3: CASSHFGLAGTDTQYF. The DNA of the CDR3 is TGCGCCAGCAGCCATTTCGGACTAGCGGGCACAGATACGCAGTATTTT.

The rearrangement uses TRBV2 and TRBJ2-1; 8 bases fit TRBD2. Germline lookup yields CDR1 SNHLY and CDR2 FYNNEI. CDR3 length: 18 residues. V was pared by 6 bases and J by 3 bases, with 16 bases of the junction left unmatched. The DNA of the CDR3 is TGTGCCAGCAGACGAACTCAGACCCCGGGGGGGTTCTACAATGAGCAGTTCTTC. It codes for CASRRTQTPGGFYNEQFF.

A word on this clonotype: A read error may explain this, as a much larger clone is one base away. This chain connects TRBV2 to TRBJ1-1; 7 nucleotides line up with TRBD1. This CDR3 spans 15 amino acids. CDR1 SNHLY and CDR2 FYNNEI come from the germline V gene. Trimming removed 6 bases from V and 0 bases from J; junction bases left unmatched: 7. DNA of the CDR3: TGTGCCAGCAGGTGCCGGGACAGCATGAACACTGAAGCTTTCTTT. It encodes CASRCRDSMNTEAFF.

The table lists this clonotype with a few counts. The V gene is TRBV29-1, the J gene TRBJ1-2; 7 bases fit TRBD1. The germline gives CDR1 SQVTM, CDR2 ANQGSEA. V shed 8 bases and J 6 bases; nucleotides not matched to a gene: 6. This CDR3 contains 11 residues. The CDR3 sequence: CSRGGADGYTF. The CDR3, as DNA: TGCAGCAGAGGGGGCGCAGATGGCTACACCTTC.

This clonotype was seen many times. As DNA, the CDR3 is TGTGCCAGCAGCCCCTGGTCGAGCTCTGGGGCCAACGTCCTGACTTTC. It is translated as CASSPWSSSGANVLTF. This sequence joins TRBV3-1 and TRBJ2-6, with unresolved D. From germline, CDR1 is LGHDT and CDR2 YNNKEL (reference sequence). V was cut by 4 bases and J by 0 bases, with 10 bases left in between. The CDR3 runs to 16 residues.

This clonotype occurred a few times. The chain joins TRBV5-1 to TRBJ2-7; 9 nucleotides line up with TRBD1. This CDR3 contains 13 residues. CDR1 SGHRS and CDR2 YFSETQ come from the germline V gene. V shed 4 bases, J shed 12 bases, and the junction held 11 bases outside the gene matches. As DNA, the CDR3 is TGCGCCAGCAGCGGAAGCGACAGGGGGGTAGTGTACTTC. Amino acids: CASSGSDRGVVYF.

V usage is TRBV4-1 and J usage is TRBJ2-7; the match to TRBD1 covers 10 bases. The V segment lost 4 bases and the J segment 3 bases; nucleotides outside the gene matches: 3. CDR1 is MGHRA and CDR2 is YSYEKL in the germline V gene. The CDR3 extends over 14 amino acids. Written as DNA, the CDR3 is TGCGCCAGCAGCCTAGGACAGGGGGACTACGAGCAGTACTTC. As protein: CASSLGQGDYEQYF.

In its sample, this clonotype was seen many times. V and J are TRBV2 and TRBJ1-1; no reliable D call. There are 14 residues in the CDR3. The V gene's germline CDR1 is SNHLY and CDR2 FYNNEI. The ends were cut back, 3 bases at V and 1 base at J, with 9 bases in the middle. CDR3 sequence: CASSEREGNTEAFF. Written as DNA, the CDR3 is TGTGCCAGCAGTGAGAGGGAGGGGAACACTGAAGCTTTCTTT. The full variable domain, completed using reference TRBV2 and TRBJ1-1, is EPEVTQTPSHQVTQMGQEVILRCVPISNHLYFYWYRQILGQKVEFLVSFYNNEISEKSEIFDDQFSVERPDGSNFTLKIRSTKLEDSAMYFCASSEREGNTEAFFGQGTRLTVV.

There are a few counts of this clonotype. The rearrangement joins TRBV20-1 to TRBJ2-7, with 7 bases matching TRBD2. The germline gives CDR1 DFQATT, CDR2 SNEGSKA (reference sequence). CDR3 length: 15 residues. Trimming at V came to 6 bases and at J to 4 bases, leaving 15 bases not matched to a gene. This CDR3 reads CSAKTVRAGVYEQYF. CDR3 nucleotides: TGCAGTGCCAAAACGGTGCGGGCGGGGGTTTACGAGCAGTACTTC.

This clonotype was recorded at least ten times. The chain joins TRBV20-1 to TRBJ1-1; D gene ambiguous. The length of the CDR3 is 12 residues. Germline V gene sequence: CDR1 DFQATT, CDR2 SNEGSKA (reference sequence). Trimming cost V 5 bases and J 1 base, with 8 bases left between them. CDR3 loop: CSAQTGNTEAFF. In DNA form, the CDR3 reads TGCAGTGCTCAGACGGGGAACACTGAAGCTTTCTTT.

The chain uses TRBV7-2 and TRBJ1-3; TRBD1 matches 8 bases. J gave up 0 bases and V 4 bases, and 5 bases lay outside the gene matches. CDR1 SGHTA and CDR2 FQGNSA come from the germline V gene. CDR3 size: 16 residues. The DNA of the CDR3 is TGTGCCAGCAGCTCTCAACAGGGGGGCTCTGGAAACACCATATATTTT. As protein: CASSSQQGGSGNTIYF.

This clonotype was counted ten times or more. The rearrangement joins TRBV2 to TRBJ2-3, with TRBD1 as a possible D gene (6 bases). V lost 8 bases and J 3 bases, leaving 21 bases between the germline ends. The CDR3 covers 16 residues. CDR1 and CDR2 (germline): SNHLY, FYNNEI. This CDR3 is CASLEGQILTTDTQYF. The CDR3 DNA sequence: TGTGCCAGCCTCGAGGGACAAATCCTAACGACAGATACGCAGTATTTT.

This clonotype was seen only a few times. V and J are TRBV18 and TRBJ2-3, with no clear D. CDR1 and CDR2 from the germline V gene are KGHSH and LQKENI. The ends were cut back, 3 bases at V and 0 bases at J, with 7 bases in the middle. This CDR3 contains 14 residues. The CDR3 nucleotides read TGTGCCAGCTCACCTTCGACTAGCACAGATACGCAGTATTTT. As protein: CASSPSTSTDTQYF.

The table lists this clonotype with a few counts. The chain joins TRBV5-4 to TRBJ2-2; TRBD1 is a possible D gene (6 bases). Trimming cost V 3 bases and J 3 bases, with 9 bases left between them. This CDR3 comprises 14 residues. Germline CDR1 and CDR2: SGHNT and YYREEE (reference sequence). The CDR3 region is CASSSQGDTGELFF. The CDR3 region has the DNA TGTGCCAGCAGCTCACAGGGCGACACCGGGGAGCTGTTTTTT.

The CDR3 region is CASSEKTGAEAKNIQYF. DNA for the CDR3: TGTGCCAGCAGCGAAAAGACAGGGGCGGAGGCCAAAAACATTCAGTACTTC. This chain joins TRBV5-4 and TRBJ2-4; 8 bases align to TRBD1. Germline V gene lookup returns CDR1 SGHNT and CDR2 YYREEE (reference sequence). This CDR3 is 17 amino acids long. With 4 bases clipped from V and 1 base from J, the junction kept 10 bases outside the gene matches.

The sample holds a few counts of this clonotype. The chain combines TRBV5-1 with TRBJ2-1, with TRBD2 matching 8 bases. The germline V gene encodes CDR1 SGHRS and CDR2 YFSETQ. CDR3 length equals 15 residues. J lost 9 bases, V lost 5 bases, and 13 bases had no gene match. The CDR3 is CASSLAGTARGEQFF. CDR3 nucleotides: TGCGCCAGCAGTTTAGCGGGGACCGCGCGGGGTGAGCAGTTCTTC. Using reference TRBV5-1 and TRBJ2-1 for the parts outside the CDR3, the full variable domain is KAGVTQTPRYLIKTRGQQVTLSCSPISGHRSVSWYQQTPGQGLQFLFEYFSETQRNKGNFPGRFSGRQFSNSRSEMNVSTLELGDSALYLCASSLAGTARGEQFFGPGTRLTVL.

The V and J genes are TRBV5-1 and TRBJ1-2; a weak D match, TRBD1 (5 bases). V lost 3 bases to trimming and J lost 0 bases, with 12 bases between them. This CDR3 is 15 amino acids long. The germline V gene has CDR1 SGHRS and CDR2 YFSETQ. In DNA, the CDR3 is TGCGCCAGCAGCTACACAGGAGACGCTAACTATGGCTACACCTTC. Protein product: CASSYTGDANYGYTF.

This clonotype was seen a few times. The V gene is TRBV29-1, the J gene TRBJ1-3, with D unclear. CDR1 and CDR2 from the germline V gene are SQVTM and ANQGSEA. The CDR3 is 11 residues long. V lost 4 bases and J lost 4, with 5 bases in between. As DNA, the CDR3 is TGCAGCGTTGGGGGAGGAAACACCATATATTTT. Protein: CSVGGGNTIYF.

V usage is TRBV20-1 and J usage is TRBJ2-1; D gene ambiguous. Between the trimmed V and J ends, which lost 6 bases and 2 bases, there was a span of 14 bases. This CDR3 is built from 14 residues. Germline assignment: CDR1 DFQATT and CDR2 SNEGSKA (reference sequence). CDR3 DNA: TGCAGTGCCATCAACTTCCGGCCCTACAATGAGCAGTTCTTC. Translation gives CSAINFRPYNEQFF.

Ten or more counts support this clonotype. The chain is built from TRBV23-1 and TRBJ2-5, with D perhaps matching TRBD2 (6 bases). TRBV23-1 is an ORF, with its function uncertain. Trimming stripped 3 bases from V and 5 bases from J, with 22 bases between. The CDR3 contains 17 residues. CDR3 protein: CASSQQRDPPRGETQYF. The DNA for the CDR3 is TGCGCCAGCAGTCAGCAGAGGGACCCCCCCCGGGGGGAGACCCAGTACTTC.

This clonotype was detected many times. The chain recombines TRBV9 with TRBJ2-3, with D possibly being TRBD2 (6 bases). Trimming pared 7 bases from V and 1 base from J, leaving 13 bases between. CDR1 and CDR2 from the germline V gene are SGDLS and YYNGEE. This CDR3 spans 14 amino acids. CDR3 amino acids: CASSRGEGTDTQYF. The CDR3 nucleotides are TGTGCCAGCTCGCGTGGGGAGGGCACAGATACGCAGTATTTT.

At least ten counts were recorded for this clonotype. J is TRBJ2-3 and V is TRBV3-1; a weak D match, TRBD2 (6 bases). With 1 base removed from V and 6 bases from J, the gap between germline ends came to 14 bases. Per the germline V gene, CDR1 is LGHDT and CDR2 is YNNKEL (reference sequence). The CDR3 has 15 amino acids. The CDR3 here is CASSQGIAEGDTQYF. CDR3 in DNA: TGTGCCAGCAGCCAAGGGATAGCGGAGGGGGATACGCAGTATTTT.

This clonotype has at least ten counts. The chain is built from TRBV7-3 and TRBJ2-3; 9 nucleotides align to TRBD2. Trimming took 3 bases from V and 3 from J; bases not matched to a gene: 7. The CDR3 extends over 16 amino acids. Looked up from germline, CDR1 is SGHTA and CDR2 is FQGTGA. The DNA for the CDR3 is TGTGCCAGCAGCTTGGGTCTTCTAGCGGGGACAGATACGCAGTATTTT. Residues: CASSLGLLAGTDTQYF. The complete variable domain, with remaining parts taken from reference TRBV7-3 and TRBJ2-3, reads GAGVSQTPSNKVTEKGKYVELRCDPISGHTALYWYRQSLGQGPEFLIYFQGTGAADDSGLPNDRFFAVRPEGSVSTLKIQRTERGDSAVYLCASSLGLLAGTDTQYFGPGTRLTVL.

This clonotype showed up many times. This chain uses TRBV28 with TRBJ2-5; a possible D gene is TRBD2 (5 bases). Trimming left V 2 bases short and J 2 bases short, with 6 bases between. The CDR3 has 13 residues. From germline, CDR1 is MDHEN and CDR2 SYDVKM. The CDR3 region is CASSLRTQETQYF. The CDR3 coding sequence is TGTGCCAGCAGTTTAAGGACTCAAGAGACCCAGTACTTC. Drawing the rest from reference TRBV28 and TRBJ2-5, the complete variable domain is DVKVTQSSRYLVKRTGEKVFLECVQDMDHENMFWYRQDPGLGLRLIYFSYDVKMKEKGDIPEGYSVSREKKERFSLILESASTNQTSMYLCASSLRTQETQYFGPGTRLLVL.

This clonotype was seen only a few times. The V and J genes are TRBV29-1 and TRBJ2-3; TRBD2 might be the D (5 bases). The germline CDR1 and CDR2 sequences are SQVTM and ANQGSEA. Trimming stripped 6 bases from V and 1 base from J, with 14 bases between. CDR3 size: 14 residues. CDR3 sequence reads: CSVTPGWGTDTQYF. For the CDR3, the DNA is TGCAGCGTCACCCCGGGGTGGGGCACAGATACGCAGTATTTT.

This clonotype was detected ten times or more. This rearrangement joins TRBV20-1 to TRBJ1-1; tentative D call: TRBD1 (6 bases). V lost 3 bases and J 6 bases, leaving 11 bases between the germline ends. CDR1 and CDR2 (germline): DFQATT, SNEGSKA (reference sequence). The CDR3 is made up of 12 amino acids. CDR3 coding DNA: TGCAGTGCTAGTCCACAGGGTGCTGAAGCTTTCTTT. Protein product: CSASPQGAEAFF.

The table lists this clonotype with many counts. The rearrangement links TRBV3-1 to TRBJ2-5; D not certain. This CDR3 contains 15 residues. Germline V gives CDR1 LGHDT, CDR2 YNNKEL (reference sequence). The germline V and J ends were trimmed by 1 base and 1 base, with 10 bases remaining between them. The CDR3 loop is CASSQAFKAQETQYF. The CDR3 nucleotides read TGTGCCAGCAGCCAAGCTTTTAAGGCCCAAGAGACCCAGTACTTC.

V is TRBV4-1 and J is TRBJ2-7; either TRBD1 or TRBD2 may supply D (5 bases each). Trimming shortened V by 3 bases and J by 4 bases, and 10 bases separated the two germline ends. The CDR3 is 13 amino acids. CDR1 is MGHRA, CDR2 YSYEKL, per germline. The CDR3 nucleotides read TGCGCCAGCAGCCAGGGACGCTCGTACGAGCAGTACTTC. As protein: CASSQGRSYEQYF.

The sample holds a few counts of this clonotype. The chain recombines TRBV19 with TRBJ2-3; no definite D call. Germline CDR1 and CDR2: LNHDA and SQIVND (reference sequence). The CDR3 spans 13 residues. With 8 bases removed from V and 3 bases from J, the gap between germline ends came to 12 bases. The CDR3 bases are TGTGCCAGTGCGTGGAGTCAAACAGATACGCAGTATTTT. It yields the protein CASAWSQTDTQYF.